This T cell receptor beta chain appears in the sequencing data of a study of post-analysis software for immune sequencing data. Study as a whole: As for disease course, relapsing-remitting, secondary progressive and progressive-relapsing multiple sclerosis were all included. Broader study findings: Significantly decreased normalized Chao1 diversity was recorded for multiple sclerosis patients relative to controls. Samples from one preparation batch, clustered by F measure, grouped strongly together. TRBV segments more frequent in patients than in controls numbered a few and included TRBV5-6, TRBV5-1 and TRBV20-1.

Tagging with unique molecular identifiers was a feature of the TCR beta cDNA libraries. It was from about 0.94 to 9.7 million T cells that 450,000 to 550,000 cDNA molecules came. TCRdb independently ran MiXCR on the PCR reads; one entry per CDR3 protein. There are hundreds of thousands of distinct CDR3 sequences in the sample; about 27% occur only once, and 0.56% lies in the top ten. From germline, CDR1 is SNHLY and CDR2 FYNNEI. The CDR3 is made up of 11 amino acids. Trimming removed 6 bases at V and 6 bases at J, with 7 bases between. This clonotype was picked up a small number of times. No antigen is known for it.

The J gene is TRBJ2-3, the V gene TRBV2; no firm D call. Sequencing used blood. This sequence was found in a girl aged 10 to 17 with multiple sclerosis. Written as DNA, the CDR3 is TGTGCCAGCAGACAACAGGATACGCAGTATTTT. Its translation is CASRQQDTQYF.